Below, 11 T cell receptor beta chains from the same sample are listed, as sequenced in a study of CD8 T cells in Susac syndrome. After extraction with the RNeasy kit, 0.5 to 1 ug of the RNA was reverse transcribed using random hexamers. From the immunoSEQ multiplex PCR reads, TCRdb called clonotypes with MiXCR, one entry per CDR3 protein. The data hold about 69,000 distinct CDR3 sequences, with 95% observed a single time. Material: CD8+ T cells from PBMCs. The source is a human donor in good health.

In DNA form, the CDR3 reads TGTGCCAGCTGTCAGACGTTCGAAGCTTTCTTT. As protein: CASCQTFEAFF. This rearrangement joins TRBV12-3 or TRBV12-4 to TRBJ1-1; D is ambiguous. This CDR3 spans 11 amino acids. Deletions cut 8 bases from V and 8 bases from J, with 12 bases between.

The V gene is TRBV12-3 or TRBV12-4, the J gene TRBJ2-5; no clear D gene. The CDR3 totals 12 residues. The V end was cut by 2 bases, the J end by 5 bases, with 6 bases between. CDR3 region: CASSLPRETQYF. The CDR3 bases are TGTGCCAGCAGTTTACCGAGGGAGACCCAGTACTTC.

This rearrangement joins TRBV4-1 to TRBJ1-1; D not resolved. The CDR3 is 14 residues long. CDR1 is MGHRA, CDR2 YSYEKL, per germline. Trimming took 0 bases from V and 6 from J, leaving 11 bases between them. The CDR3 region has the DNA TGCGCCAGCAGCCAAGAATTAGGGAGCGCTGAAGCTTTCTTT. Translated, it gives CASSQELGSAEAFF.

The genes are TRBV4-1 and TRBJ2-5; D perhaps matches TRBD1 (6 bases). Per the germline V gene, CDR1 is MGHRA and CDR2 is YSYEKL. Trimming shortened V by 1 base and J by 1 base, and 13 bases separated the two germline ends. The CDR3 length is 16 residues. Written as DNA, the CDR3 is TGCGCCAGCAGCCAAGGCATTACAGGGAGCCAAGAGACCCAGTACTTC. Its protein product is CASSQGITGSQETQYF.

This chain links TRBV4-1 with TRBJ1-1; D is unclear. This CDR3 spans 14 amino acids. Trimming cost V 3 bases and J 1 base, with 9 bases left between them. The germline CDR1 and CDR2 sequences are MGHRA and YSYEKL. CDR3 region: CASSHGVGNTEAFF. The CDR3 DNA reads TGCGCCAGCAGCCATGGAGTAGGGAACACTGAAGCTTTCTTT.

The rearrangement links TRBV2 to TRBJ1-5; D uncertain. The germline V gene has CDR1 SNHLY and CDR2 FYNNEI. The CDR3 contains 16 residues. With 11 bases removed from V and 0 bases from J, the gap between germline ends came to 20 bases. The CDR3 DNA sequence: TGTGCCTCTCGGACTCACCCGGCGGATAGCAATCAGCCCCAGCATTTT. Its protein is CASRTHPADSNQPQHF.

V usage is TRBV10-3 and J usage is TRBJ1-1; 9 bases are shared with TRBD1. This CDR3 has 16 residues. Looked up from germline, CDR1 is ENHRY and CDR2 is SYGVKD. With V trimmed by 3 bases and J by 5 bases, 10 bases remained unmatched. CDR3 region: CAISEGGQGRRTEAFF. The CDR3 coding sequence is TGTGCCATCAGTGAAGGGGGACAGGGACGAAGGACTGAAGCTTTCTTT.

V and J are TRBV4-3 and TRBJ2-1; D uncertain. This CDR3 comprises 14 residues. The V gene's germline CDR1 is LGHNA and CDR2 YSLEER. V was clipped by 4 bases and J by 10 bases, with 17 bases between them. For the CDR3, the DNA is TGCGCCAGCAGCCCCCGAGTAGCCCCTGACGAGCAGTTCTTC. Encoded protein: CASSPRVAPDEQFF.

This clonotype occurred once. The chain has TRBV2 and TRBJ1-4, with D perhaps matching TRBD1 (6 bases). This CDR3 is 16 amino acids long. CDR1 SNHLY and CDR2 FYNNEI come from the germline V gene. V lost 0 bases and J 7 bases, leaving 15 bases between the germline ends. The CDR3 is CASSEAAGAGGEKLFF. The DNA for the CDR3 is TGTGCCAGCAGTGAAGCCGCGGGGGCCGGGGGTGAAAAACTGTTTTTT.

The gene calls are TRBV12-3 or TRBV12-4 and TRBJ2-5; the D is unclear. The length of the CDR3 is 14 residues. The V and J ends lost 6 bases and 5 bases respectively, with 16 bases between them. The CDR3 bases are TGTGCCAGCAGCTCCGACCCGACCGGGGAGACCCAGTACTTC. Its translation is CASSSDPTGETQYF.

CDR3: CASGRLDRGRYNEQFF. The CDR3 DNA reads as TGTGCTTCGGGTAGGCTGGACAGGGGGCGTTACAATGAGCAGTTCTTC. V is TRBV28 and J is TRBJ2-1; 11 bases line up with TRBD1. The germline gives CDR1 MDHEN, CDR2 SYDVKM. CDR3 length equals 16 residues.